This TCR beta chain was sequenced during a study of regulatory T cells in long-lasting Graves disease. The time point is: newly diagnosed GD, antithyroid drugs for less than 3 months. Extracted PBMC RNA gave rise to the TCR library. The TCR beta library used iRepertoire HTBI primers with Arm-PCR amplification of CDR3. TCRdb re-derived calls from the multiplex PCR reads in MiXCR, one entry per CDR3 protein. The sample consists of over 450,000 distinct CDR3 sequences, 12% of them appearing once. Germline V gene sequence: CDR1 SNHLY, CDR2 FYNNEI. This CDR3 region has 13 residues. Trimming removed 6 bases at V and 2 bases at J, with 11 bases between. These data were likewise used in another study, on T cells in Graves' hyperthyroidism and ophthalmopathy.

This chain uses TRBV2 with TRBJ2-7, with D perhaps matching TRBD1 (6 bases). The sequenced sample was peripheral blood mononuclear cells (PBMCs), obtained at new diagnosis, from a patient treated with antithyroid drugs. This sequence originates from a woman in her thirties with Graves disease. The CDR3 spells CASRWDTAYEQYF. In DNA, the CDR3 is TGTGCCAGCAGATGGGACACTGCCTACGAGCAGTACTTC. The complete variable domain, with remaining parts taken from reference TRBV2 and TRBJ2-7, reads EPEVTQTPSHQVTQMGQEVILRCVPISNHLYFYWYRQILGQKVEFLVSFYNNEISEKSEIFDDQFSVERPDGSNFTLKIRSTKLEDSAMYFCASRWDTAYEQYFGPGTRLTVT.